This TCR beta chain was sequenced for a study of blood T cell repertoires in COVID-19. Study at large: The United States, Italy and Spain provided the acute and convalescent COVID-19 samples.

Participants were aged roughly 18 to 89 years from 24 US areas. Before they entered the study, exposed participants had met a COVID-19 case within 2 weeks. Profiling relied on immunoSEQ multiplex PCR, and the TCRdb table lists in-frame clones only, not all of them. In the table there are over 200,000 clones, 88% of which are singletons. Germline V gene lookup returns CDR1 MNHEY and CDR2 SVGAGI. This CDR3 spans 13 amino acids. V lost 6 bases and J lost 0, with 6 bases in between. The material sequenced was PBMCs or T cells enriched from blood (not recorded which). The receptor comes from a woman aged 30 to 39 who had been exposed to COVID-19. The chain has TRBV6-5 and TRBJ1-5, with no clear D. CDR3 in amino acids: CASSQYSNQPQHF. The CDR3 coding sequence is TGTGCCAGCAGCCAGTATAGCAATCAGCCCCAGCATTTT.